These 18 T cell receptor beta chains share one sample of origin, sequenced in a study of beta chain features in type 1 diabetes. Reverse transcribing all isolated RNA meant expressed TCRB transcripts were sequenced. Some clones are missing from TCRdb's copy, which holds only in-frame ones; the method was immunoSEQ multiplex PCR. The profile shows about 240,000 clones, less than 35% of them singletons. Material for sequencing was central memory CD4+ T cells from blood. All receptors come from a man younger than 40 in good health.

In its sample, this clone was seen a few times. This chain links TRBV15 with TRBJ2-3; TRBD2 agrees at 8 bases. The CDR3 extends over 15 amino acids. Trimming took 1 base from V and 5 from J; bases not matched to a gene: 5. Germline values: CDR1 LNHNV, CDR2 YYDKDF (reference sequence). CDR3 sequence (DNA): TGTGCCACCAGCAGAGTGCTAGCGGGTGAAGATACGCAGTATTTT. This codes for CATSRVLAGEDTQYF.

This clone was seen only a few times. The CDR3 is CSVTLDSGNTIYF. CDR3 sequence (DNA): TGCAGCGTTACACTTGACTCTGGAAACACCATATATTTT. V gene TRBV29-1 combines with J gene TRBJ1-3; D gene ambiguous. The CDR3 is 13 residues long. The ends were cut back, 5 bases at V and 0 bases at J, with 8 bases in the middle. Germline V gene data show CDR1 as SQVTM and CDR2 as ANQGSEA.

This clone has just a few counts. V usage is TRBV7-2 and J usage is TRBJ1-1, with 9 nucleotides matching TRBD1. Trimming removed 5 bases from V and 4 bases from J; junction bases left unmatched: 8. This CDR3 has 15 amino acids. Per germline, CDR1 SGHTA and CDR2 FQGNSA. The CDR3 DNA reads TGTGCCAGCAGCCCGGCACAGGGGGCGCGCACTGAAGCTTTCTTT. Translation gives CASSPAQGARTEAFF. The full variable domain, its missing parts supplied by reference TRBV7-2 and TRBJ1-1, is GAGVSQSPSNKVTEKGKDVELRCDPISGHTALYWYRQSLGQGLEFLIYFQGNSAPDKSGLPSDRFSAERTGGSVSTLTIQRTQQEDSAVYLCASSPAQGARTEAFFGQGTRLTVV.

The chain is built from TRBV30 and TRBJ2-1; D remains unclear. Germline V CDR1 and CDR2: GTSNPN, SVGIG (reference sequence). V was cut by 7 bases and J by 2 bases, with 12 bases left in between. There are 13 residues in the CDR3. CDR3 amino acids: CAYGRRAYNEQFF. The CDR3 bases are TGTGCCTATGGACGCCGGGCCTACAATGAGCAGTTCTTC.

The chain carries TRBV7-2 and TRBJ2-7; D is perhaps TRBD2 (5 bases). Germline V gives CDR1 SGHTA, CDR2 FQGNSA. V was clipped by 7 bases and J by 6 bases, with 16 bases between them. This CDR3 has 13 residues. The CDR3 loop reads CASTPGSLGEQYF. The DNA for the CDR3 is TGTGCCAGCACCCCGGGGAGTCTGGGCGAGCAGTACTTC.

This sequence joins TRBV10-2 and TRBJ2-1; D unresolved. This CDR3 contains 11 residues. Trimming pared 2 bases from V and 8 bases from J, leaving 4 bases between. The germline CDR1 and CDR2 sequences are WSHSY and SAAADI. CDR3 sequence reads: CASSEGYEQFF. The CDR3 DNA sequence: TGCGCCAGCAGTGAGGGGTATGAGCAGTTCTTC.

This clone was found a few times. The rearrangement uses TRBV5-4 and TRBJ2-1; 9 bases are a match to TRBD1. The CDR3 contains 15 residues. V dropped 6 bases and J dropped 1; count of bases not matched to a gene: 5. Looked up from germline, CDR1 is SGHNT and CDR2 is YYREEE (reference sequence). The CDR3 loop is CASTAGQGSYNEQFF. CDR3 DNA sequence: TGTGCCAGCACCGCGGGACAGGGTTCCTACAATGAGCAGTTCTTC.

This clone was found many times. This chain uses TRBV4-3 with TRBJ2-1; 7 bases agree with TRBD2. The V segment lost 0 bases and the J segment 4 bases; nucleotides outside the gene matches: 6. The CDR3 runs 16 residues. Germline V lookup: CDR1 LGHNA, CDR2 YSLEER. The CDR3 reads CASSQDLAETYNEQFF. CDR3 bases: TGCGCCAGCAGCCAAGATCTAGCGGAGACATACAATGAGCAGTTCTTC.

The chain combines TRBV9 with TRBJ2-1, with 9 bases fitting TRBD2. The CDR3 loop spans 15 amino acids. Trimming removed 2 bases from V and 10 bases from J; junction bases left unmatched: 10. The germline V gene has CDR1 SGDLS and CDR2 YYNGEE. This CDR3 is CASSVQGLAIKEQFF. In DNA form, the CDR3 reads TGTGCCAGCAGCGTCCAGGGACTAGCTATCAAGGAGCAGTTCTTC.

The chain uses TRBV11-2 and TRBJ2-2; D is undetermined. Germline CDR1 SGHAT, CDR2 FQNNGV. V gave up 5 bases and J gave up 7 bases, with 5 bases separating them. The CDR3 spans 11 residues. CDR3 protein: CASSKYGELFF. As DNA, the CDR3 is TGTGCCAGCAGCAAGTACGGGGAGCTGTTTTTT.

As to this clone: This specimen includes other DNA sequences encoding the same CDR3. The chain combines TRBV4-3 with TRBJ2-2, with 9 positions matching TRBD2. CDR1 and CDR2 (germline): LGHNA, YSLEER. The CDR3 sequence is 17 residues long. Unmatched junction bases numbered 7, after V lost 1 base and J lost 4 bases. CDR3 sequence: CASSQVVLAGRTGELFF. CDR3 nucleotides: TGCGCCAGCAGCCAAGTCGTGCTAGCGGGACGCACCGGGGAGCTGTTTTTT.

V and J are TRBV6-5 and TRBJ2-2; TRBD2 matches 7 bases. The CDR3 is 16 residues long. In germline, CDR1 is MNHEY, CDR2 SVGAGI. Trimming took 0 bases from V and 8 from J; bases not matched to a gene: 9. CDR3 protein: CASSYSASGGEGELFF. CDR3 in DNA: TGTGCCAGCAGTTACTCTGCTAGCGGCGGGGAGGGGGAGCTGTTTTTT.

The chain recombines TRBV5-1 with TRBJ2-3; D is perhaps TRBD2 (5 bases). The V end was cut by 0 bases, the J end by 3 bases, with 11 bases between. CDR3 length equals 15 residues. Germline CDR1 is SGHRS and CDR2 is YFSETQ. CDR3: CASSLDGIGTDTQYF. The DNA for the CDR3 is TGCGCCAGCAGCTTGGACGGGATAGGGACAGATACGCAGTATTTT. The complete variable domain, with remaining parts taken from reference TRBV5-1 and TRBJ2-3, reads KAGVTQTPRYLIKTRGQQVTLSCSPISGHRSVSWYQQTPGQGLQFLFEYFSETQRNKGNFPGRFSGRQFSNSRSEMNVSTLELGDSALYLCASSLDGIGTDTQYFGPGTRLTVL.

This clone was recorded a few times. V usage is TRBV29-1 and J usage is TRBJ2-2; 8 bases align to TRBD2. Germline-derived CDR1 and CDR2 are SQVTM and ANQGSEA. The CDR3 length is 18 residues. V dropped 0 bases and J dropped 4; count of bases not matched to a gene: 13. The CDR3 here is CSVEDPLRGGQGTGELFF. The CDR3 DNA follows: TGCAGCGTTGAAGATCCTCTCCGGGGGGGCCAGGGCACCGGGGAGCTGTTTTTT.

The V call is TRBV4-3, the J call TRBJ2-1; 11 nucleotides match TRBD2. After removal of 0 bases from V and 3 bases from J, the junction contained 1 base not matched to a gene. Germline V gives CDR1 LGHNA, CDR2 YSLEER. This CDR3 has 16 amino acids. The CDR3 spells CASSQETSGNYNEQFF. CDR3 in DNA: TGCGCCAGCAGCCAAGAGACTAGCGGGAACTACAATGAGCAGTTCTTC.

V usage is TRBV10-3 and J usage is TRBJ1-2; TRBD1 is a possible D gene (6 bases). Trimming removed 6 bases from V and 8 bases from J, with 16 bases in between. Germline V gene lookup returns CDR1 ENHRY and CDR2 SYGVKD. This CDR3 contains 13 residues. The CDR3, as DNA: TGTGCCATCAGCAAAACAGGGTCGGACGGCTACACCTTC. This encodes CAISKTGSDGYTF.

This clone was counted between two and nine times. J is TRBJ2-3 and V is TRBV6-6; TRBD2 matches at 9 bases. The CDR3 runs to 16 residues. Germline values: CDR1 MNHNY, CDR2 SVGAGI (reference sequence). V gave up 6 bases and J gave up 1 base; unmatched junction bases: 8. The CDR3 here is CASSLRSSGGTDTQYF. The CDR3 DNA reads TGTGCCAGCAGCTTACGGTCTAGCGGGGGCACAGATACGCAGTATTTT.

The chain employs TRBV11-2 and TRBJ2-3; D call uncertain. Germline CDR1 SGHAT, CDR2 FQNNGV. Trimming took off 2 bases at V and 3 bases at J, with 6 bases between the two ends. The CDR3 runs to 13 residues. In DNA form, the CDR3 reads TGTGCCAGCAGCTTAAACCCTACAGATACGCAGTATTTT. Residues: CASSLNPTDTQYF. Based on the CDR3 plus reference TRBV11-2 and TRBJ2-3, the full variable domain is EAGVAQSPRYKIIEKRQSVAFWCNPISGHATLYWYQQILGQGPKLLIQFQNNGVVDDSQLPKDRFSAERLKGVDSTLKIQPAKLEDSAVYLCASSLNPTDTQYFGPGTRLTVL.